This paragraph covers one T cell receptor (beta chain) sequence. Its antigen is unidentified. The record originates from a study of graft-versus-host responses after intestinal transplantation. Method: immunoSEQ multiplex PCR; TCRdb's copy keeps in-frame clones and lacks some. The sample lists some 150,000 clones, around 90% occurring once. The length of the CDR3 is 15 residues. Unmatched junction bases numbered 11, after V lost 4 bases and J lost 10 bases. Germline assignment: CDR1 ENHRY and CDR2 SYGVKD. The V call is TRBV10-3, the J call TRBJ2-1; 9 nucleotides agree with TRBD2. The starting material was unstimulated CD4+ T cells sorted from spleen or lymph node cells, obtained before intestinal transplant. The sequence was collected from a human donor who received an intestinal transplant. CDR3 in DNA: TGTGCCATCAGTGGAGGGGTAGCGGGAGTAGGGGAGCAGTTCTTC. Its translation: CAISGGVAGVGEQFF.